This passage covers 8 T cell receptor beta chains from one sample sequenced in a study of OX40 agonist ivuxolimab in advanced cancers. Data came from immunoSEQ multiplex PCR; TCRdb stores just in-frame clones and leaves some out. The sample shows about 40,000 clones, approximately 90% of them seen only once. Sequenced here: CD4+ or CD8+ T cells sorted from blood, sampled in a trial of the OX40 agonist ivuxolimab. These TCRs come from an adult with an advanced solid tumor such as melanoma, head and neck, liver or kidney cancer.

The chain recombines TRBV28 with TRBJ2-2; tentatively, D is TRBD2 (6 bases). Germline V gene lookup returns CDR1 MDHEN and CDR2 SYDVKM. The CDR3 runs 12 residues. V lost 8 bases to trimming and J lost 6 bases, with 10 bases between them. The CDR3 sequence is CASWRDAGELFF. The CDR3 nucleotides are TGTGCCAGCTGGCGGGACGCCGGGGAGCTGTTTTTT. The whole variable domain, remainder taken from reference TRBV28 and TRBJ2-2, is DVKVTQSSRYLVKRTGEKVFLECVQDMDHENMFWYRQDPGLGLRLIYFSYDVKMKEKGDIPEGYSVSREKKERFSLILESASTNQTSMYLCASWRDAGELFFGEGSRLTVL.

V is TRBV7-9 and J is TRBJ1-6; the D is unclear. CDR1 and CDR2 (germline): SEHNR, FQNEAQ (reference sequence). The CDR3 runs to 15 residues. V dropped 1 base and J dropped 0 bases, with 4 bases sitting between them. The CDR3 nucleotides are TGTGCCAGCAGCTTAGGGAGCTCCTATAATTCACCCCTCCACTTT. Amino acids: CASSLGSSYNSPLHF.

The chain uses TRBV10-3 and TRBJ2-3, with 7 nucleotides matching TRBD1. From germline, CDR1 is ENHRY and CDR2 SYGVKD. The CDR3 contains 14 residues. After removal of 6 bases from V and 0 bases from J, the junction contained 3 bases not matched to a gene. CDR3 region: CAISRTGSTDTQYF. The DNA for the CDR3 is TGTGCCATCAGCCGGACAGGTAGCACAGATACGCAGTATTTT.

The chain joins TRBV6-1 to TRBJ2-1; no firm D call. The germline V gene encodes CDR1 MNHNS and CDR2 SASEGT. The CDR3 sequence is 13 residues long. Trimming took 7 bases from V and 1 from J, leaving 8 bases between them. CDR3 DNA sequence: TGTGCCAGCAACGGCGGTTCCTACAATGAGCAGTTCTTC. This codes for CASNGGSYNEQFF.

V and J are TRBV7-8 and TRBJ1-1, with D possibly matching TRBD1 (5 bases). Trimming cost V 6 bases and J 7 bases, with 18 bases left between them. Germline lookup yields CDR1 SGHVS and CDR2 FQNEAQ. The CDR3 loop spans 14 amino acids. The CDR3 sequence is CASRRESGPLEAFF. DNA of the CDR3: TGTGCCAGCAGACGGGAATCGGGACCCCTTGAAGCTTTCTTT.

The CDR3 loop reads CASSAKTFPGTGDNEQFF. The DNA of the CDR3 is TGCGCCAGCAGTGCAAAAACTTTTCCCGGGACAGGGGACAATGAGCAGTTCTTC. The chain employs TRBV10-1 and TRBJ2-1; 10 nucleotides line up with TRBD1. Germline loops: CDR1 WNHNN, CDR2 SYGVQD (reference sequence). This CDR3 contains 18 residues. The trim removed 4 bases at V and 5 bases at J, leaving 14 bases unmatched.

This chain connects TRBV7-9 to TRBJ2-7; TRBD2 aligns across 7 bases. Germline CDR1 SEHNR, CDR2 FQNEAQ (reference sequence). CDR3 length: 14 residues. The J segment lost 2 bases and the V segment lost 1 base, leaving 2 bases of the junction unmatched. CDR3 bases: TGTGCCAGCAGCTTAGGCGGGAGACCCTACGAGCAGTACTTC. Amino acid sequence: CASSLGGRPYEQYF.

The chain joins TRBV19 to TRBJ2-7; a weak D match, TRBD1 (5 bases). Trimming stripped 3 bases from V and 3 bases from J, with 12 bases between. Germline V lookup: CDR1 LNHDA, CDR2 SQIVND (reference sequence). This CDR3 has 14 residues. The CDR3 DNA follows: TGTGCCAGTAGTATGGGGTTTCAGGGCTACGAGCAGTACTTC. This codes for CASSMGFQGYEQYF.